These 15 T cell receptor beta chains originate from one sample sequenced in a study of cytomegalovirus exposure and HLA in healthy donors. The PCR ran on 60 Vbeta and 13 Jbeta primers. Generated by immunoSEQ multiplex PCR, the TCRdb table keeps only in-frame clones and is missing some. This sample carries under 200,000 clones, 65% to 80% of them seen once, and the ten largest clones take 2% to 3%. Sequenced material: PBMCs. The receptors were gathered from a middle-aged woman in good health and CMV-seropositive.

This clone was picked up a small number of times. This chain links TRBV4-3 with TRBJ1-2; tentative D call: TRBD1 (5 bases). This CDR3 region has 11 residues. Trimming left V 3 bases short and J 8 bases short, with 7 bases between. Germline loops: CDR1 LGHNA, CDR2 YSLEER. CDR3 protein: CASSQGGGYTF. The CDR3 bases are TGCGCCAGCAGCCAGGGGGGGGGCTACACCTTC.

The rearrangement joins TRBV30 to TRBJ1-5; D perhaps matches TRBD1 (6 bases). The CDR3 is made up of 14 amino acids. V gave up 7 bases and J gave up 0 bases, with 13 bases separating them. Germline CDR1 GTSNPN, CDR2 SVGIG (reference sequence). This chain's CDR3 is CAYQGPHSNQPQHF. In DNA, the CDR3 is TGTGCCTACCAGGGGCCCCATAGCAATCAGCCCCAGCATTTT.

V usage is TRBV20-1 and J usage is TRBJ2-5; D remains ambiguous. The CDR3 is made up of 11 amino acids. Germline V gene lookup returns CDR1 DFQATT and CDR2 SNEGSKA (reference sequence). Trimming took 6 bases from V and 3 from J, leaving 8 bases between them. The CDR3 region has the DNA TGCAGTGCACAACCGAAAGAGACCCAGTACTTC. It yields the protein CSAQPKETQYF.

V is TRBV5-4 and J is TRBJ2-5, with 9 bases that match TRBD1. J lost 5 bases, V lost 2 bases, and 4 bases had no gene match. In germline, CDR1 is SGHNT, CDR2 YYREEE (reference sequence). The CDR3 consists of 14 residues. CDR3 loop: CASSFGTGQETQYF. The CDR3 DNA reads TGTGCCAGCAGCTTCGGGACAGGGCAGGAGACCCAGTACTTC.

The CDR3 region is CASSRGDPSYNEQFF. The CDR3, as DNA: TGTGCCAGCAGCCGCGGGGATCCATCCTACAATGAGCAGTTCTTC. V and J are TRBV7-9 and TRBJ2-1; D possibly corresponds to TRBD2 (6 bases). In germline, CDR1 is SEHNR, CDR2 FQNEAQ (reference sequence). V lost 5 bases and J 1 base, leaving 12 bases between the germline ends. This CDR3 is 15 amino acids long.

The chain uses TRBV7-9 and TRBJ2-7; the D is unclear. CDR3 size: 12 residues. Germline CDR1 is SEHNR and CDR2 is FQNEAQ (reference sequence). The germline V and J ends were trimmed by 1 base and 7 bases, with 8 bases remaining between them. The CDR3 bases are TGTGCCAGCAGCTTAGTTCCAGGAGAGCAGTACTTC. This encodes CASSLVPGEQYF.

The CDR3 sequence: CASSYYTDTQYF. The CDR3 bases are TGTGCCAGCAGCTACTACACAGATACGCAGTATTTT. The rearrangement links TRBV7-2 to TRBJ2-3; D remains unclear. CDR3 length equals 12 residues. The V and J ends lost 4 bases and 2 bases respectively, with 4 bases between them. Germline lookup yields CDR1 SGHTA and CDR2 FQGNSA.

The chain is built from TRBV4-3 and TRBJ2-2, with 11 bases identical to TRBD2. This CDR3 has 16 residues. The V gene's germline CDR1 is LGHNA and CDR2 YSLEER. With V trimmed by 2 bases and J by 13 bases, 12 bases remained unmatched. CDR3 loop: CASSQSLAGGAMGLFF. DNA for the CDR3: TGCGCCAGCAGCCAATCTCTAGCGGGGGGTGCCATGGGGCTGTTTTTT.

This chain uses TRBV19 with TRBJ1-1; 7 bases are a match to TRBD1. The CDR3 has 14 amino acids. V trimming: 5 bases; J trimming: 0 bases; junction bases outside the gene matches: 3. The germline V gene encodes CDR1 LNHDA and CDR2 SQIVND (reference sequence). The CDR3 DNA is TGTGCCAGTAGTGTGGGACAGATGAACACTGAAGCTTTCTTT. This gives the protein CASSVGQMNTEAFF. The full variable domain, its missing parts supplied by reference TRBV19 and TRBJ1-1, is DGGITQSPKYLFRKEGQNVTLSCEQNLNHDAMYWYRQDPGQGLRLIYYSQIVNDFQKGDIAEGYSVSREKKESFPLTVTSAQKNPTAFYLCASSVGQMNTEAFFGQGTRLTVV.

The CDR3 protein is CASSNGLAGSEQYF. Written as DNA, the CDR3 is TGTGCCAGCAGTAACGGGCTAGCGGGAAGTGAGCAGTACTTC. The rearrangement uses TRBV6-5 and TRBJ2-5; TRBD2 matches at 9 bases. Per the germline V gene, CDR1 is MNHEY and CDR2 is SVGAGI. V shed 5 bases, J shed 11 bases, and the junction held 12 bases outside the gene matches. CDR3 length: 14 amino acids.

This clone has a handful of counts. This chain links TRBV6-5 with TRBJ2-5; a weak D match, TRBD1 (5 bases). The J call is uncertain, as TRBJ2-7 better fits the DNA end. The CDR3 loop spans 13 amino acids. Germline V gene data show CDR1 as MNHEY and CDR2 as SVGAGI. CDR3 nucleotide sequence: TGTGCCACCTCGGACACCACTACCTACGAGCAGTACTTC. It codes for CATSDTTTYEQYF.

V and J are TRBV7-9 and TRBJ2-2; D call uncertain. Per the germline V gene, CDR1 is SEHNR and CDR2 is FQNEAQ (reference sequence). This CDR3 has 13 residues. With 4 bases removed from V and 5 bases from J, the gap between germline ends came to 8 bases. Written as DNA, the CDR3 is TGTGCCAGCAGCTCTCGAGAGACCGGGGAGCTGTTTTTT. Its translation: CASSSRETGELFF.

The chain uses TRBV5-5 and TRBJ2-3; weak D call: TRBD1 (5 bases). V was shortened by 2 bases and J by 2 bases, with 12 bases between the two germline ends. The CDR3 consists of 15 residues. Germline assignment: CDR1 SGHKS and CDR2 YYEKEE (reference sequence). Here the CDR3 reads CASSLRGYYTDTQYF. CDR3 DNA sequence: TGTGCCAGCAGCTTAAGGGGATACTACACAGATACGCAGTATTTT.

This chain joins TRBV19 and TRBJ2-3, with D maybe TRBD1 (6 bases). The CDR3 is 13 residues long. Looked up from germline, CDR1 is LNHDA and CDR2 is SQIVND (reference sequence). V shed 8 bases and J shed 2 bases, with 11 bases lying between them. DNA for the CDR3: TGTGCCAGTTCCGACAGGTTCACAGATACGCAGTATTTT. It specifies CASSDRFTDTQYF.

As to this clone: The sample holds other DNA sequences that translate to the same CDR3. The V call is TRBV4-3, the J call TRBJ2-3; D uncertain. Trimming stripped 0 bases from V and 1 base from J, with 5 bases between. The CDR3 contains 14 residues. Germline lookup yields CDR1 LGHNA and CDR2 YSLEER. The CDR3 sequence: CASSQDSGTDTQYF. The CDR3 DNA reads as TGCGCCAGCAGCCAAGATAGTGGCACAGATACGCAGTATTTT.